This T cell receptor beta chain was profiled in a study of siplizumab effects on memory and regulatory T cells (dated by TCRdb to between 2017 and 2020). Regarding the study in general: The study examined how the anti-CD2 antibody siplizumab affects alloreactive T-cell subsets in allogeneic mixed lymphocyte reactions built from human PBMCs.

TCRbeta CDR3 sequencing was performed on sorted unstimulated T cells and on proliferating T cells recovered from mixed lymphocyte reactions. Fresh whole blood from about 10 HLA-typed healthy donors served as the source for isolating PBMCs. Unstimulated CD4+ non-regulatory T cells were FACS-sorted to map the origin of alloreactive clones. Preparation of the library involved the immunoSEQ multiplex PCR assay. Approximately 93,000 TCR templates per sample were assayed by the deep sequencing platform. Genomic DNA extracted from sorted T cells was used for TCRbeta CDR3 sequencing. From the authors' description of their analysis: The R programming language was used for clonal analysis of the TCRbeta CDR3 data. Alloreactive CD4+ and CD8+ clones were identified by comparing unstimulated samples to CFSE-low samples taken after the reaction. Regulatory or non-regulatory origin was assigned to alloreactive CD4+ clones by matching of sequences to sorted unstimulated Treg and non-Treg repertoires. TCRdb took over this immuneACCESS table, retaining in-frame rearrangements with V and J assigned. Such tables are incomplete; in checked studies, under half of the missing clones stem from an unresolved V gene, and the remainder is unexplained. The V and J calls and clone size come from that table; D and trimming were worked out from the DNA. The sample table contains roughly 120,000 clones; only one count was recorded for around 94% of them. The top ten hold around 1.7% of the sample.

Paper-wide results and their limitations: Greater diversity appeared to be present in unstimulated naive T cells than in memory T cells, and a substantial contribution to the alloresponse seemed to be made by naive cells. In reactions with siplizumab, an average of roughly 70% of mappable alloreactive CD4+ clones were Treg-derived, compared with roughly 26% in control reactions. The suppressive function of proliferating Tregs from siplizumab cultures was not functionally confirmed. Siplizumab significantly lowered the cumulative frequency of alloreactive sequences that could be traced to unstimulated CD4+ memory T cells. Because sequences below about 10^-5 frequency were poorly captured, only a minor fraction of alloreactive clones could be mapped to unstimulated subsets. A naive or memory phenotype could not be assigned to roughly 75-96% of proliferating CD4+ or CD8+ clones.

Concerning this clone itself: Its antigen is unknown. The sample holds no much larger clone one base away, and base qualities are not on file.

Sequenced: non-Treg CD4+ T cells sorted from blood. Explained via the paper, the cell subset or site label denotes: FACS-sorted unstimulated CD4+ non-regulatory T cells. The TCR was taken from a human donor in good health.

The nucleotide sequence reads as follows: TGTGCCAGCATGTCGATAATTGGAATGGTCCGGGGGACTGAAGCTTTCTTT. Translated, this is CASMSIIGMVRGTEAFF. Recombination joined TRBV27 with TRBJ1-1; a tentative D match to TRBD1 spans 5 bases. Including the terminal cysteine and phenylalanine, the CDR3 comprises 17 residues. Left in the record is the CDR3 DNA by itself, 51 bases read in frame from the first base. Between the V and J ends, shortened by 7 bases and 5 bases respectively, the junction contains 26 bases. As encoded in the germline V gene (reference sequence), CDR1 is MNHEY while CDR2 is SMNVEV.